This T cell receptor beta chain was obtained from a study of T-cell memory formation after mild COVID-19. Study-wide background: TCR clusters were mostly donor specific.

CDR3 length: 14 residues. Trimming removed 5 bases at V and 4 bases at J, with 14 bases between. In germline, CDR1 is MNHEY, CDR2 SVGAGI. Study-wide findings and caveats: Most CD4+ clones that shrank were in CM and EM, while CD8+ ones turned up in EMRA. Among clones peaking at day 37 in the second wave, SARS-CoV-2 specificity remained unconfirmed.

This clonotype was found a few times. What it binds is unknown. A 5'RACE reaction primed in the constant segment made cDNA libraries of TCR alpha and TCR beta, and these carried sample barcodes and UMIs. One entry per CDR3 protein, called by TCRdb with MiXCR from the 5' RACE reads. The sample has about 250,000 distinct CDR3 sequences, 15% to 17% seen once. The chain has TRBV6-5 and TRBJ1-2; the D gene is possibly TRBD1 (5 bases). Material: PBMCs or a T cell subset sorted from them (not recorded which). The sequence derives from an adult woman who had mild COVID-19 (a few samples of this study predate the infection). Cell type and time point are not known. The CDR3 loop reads CASSPGGRTYGYTF. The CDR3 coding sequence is TGTGCCAGCAGTCCGGGGGGGAGAACCTATGGCTACACCTTC.